Listed here are 30 T cell receptor beta chains from one sample, sequenced in a study of CD8+CD57+ T cells in acquired aplastic anemia. Before being chosen for sequencing, patients had shown CD8+CD57+ cell expansion by flow cytometry. Researchers used genomic DNA as the template to profile TCR beta VDJ and CDR3. TCRdb processed the reads anew with MiXCR; each CDR3 protein has one entry. The sample yields approximately 150,000 distinct CDR3 sequences, 47% seen once. The sequenced material came from sorted CD4+, CD8+, or CD8+CD57+ T cells (not recorded which) from PBMCs. The receptors were gathered from a human donor with aplastic anemia.

This clonotype was detected many times. The chain carries TRBV29-1 and TRBJ2-1; no clear D gene. The CDR3 covers 16 residues. CDR1 and CDR2 (germline): SQVTM, ANQGSEA. The germline V and J ends were trimmed by 4 bases and 2 bases, with 18 bases remaining between them. The CDR3 sequence is CSVGVGSAVTYNEQFF. Here the CDR3 DNA reads TGCAGCGTTGGGGTGGGGTCTGCCGTCACCTACAATGAGCAGTTCTTC.

This clonotype has at least ten counts. DNA of the CDR3: TGCGCCAGCAGCCAAGGCCGGACAGTGAACACTGAAGCTTTCTTT. It is translated as CASSQGRTVNTEAFF. J is TRBJ1-1 and V is TRBV4-3; D may be TRBD1 (6 bases). CDR1 is LGHNA and CDR2 is YSLEER in the germline V gene. Between the trimmed V and J ends, which lost 1 base and 0 bases, there was a span of 9 bases. The CDR3 consists of 15 residues.

This clonotype showed up many times. The V call is TRBV5-1, the J call TRBJ1-4, with unresolved D. V was trimmed by 5 bases and J by 0 bases, leaving 14 bases between them. There are 16 residues in the CDR3. Germline V gene data show CDR1 as SGHRS and CDR2 as YFSETQ. CDR3 region: CASREGALATNEKLFF. The CDR3 coding sequence is TGCGCCAGCAGGGAAGGAGCACTTGCAACTAATGAAAAACTGTTTTTT.

This rearrangement joins TRBV2 to TRBJ2-7; D unresolved. Between the trimmed V and J ends, which lost 3 bases and 3 bases, there was a span of 6 bases. Germline CDR1 reads SNHLY; CDR2 reads FYNNEI. The CDR3 has 12 amino acids. This chain's CDR3 is CASSDGFYEQYF. Here the CDR3 DNA reads TGTGCCAGCAGTGACGGATTCTACGAGCAGTACTTC.

Many counts were recorded for this clonotype. The V and J genes are TRBV7-6 and TRBJ2-1, with 9 bases aligning to TRBD2. V lost 6 bases to trimming and J lost 3 bases; unmatched junction nucleotides: 9. Germline CDR1 is SGHVS and CDR2 is FNYEAQ. The CDR3 has 16 residues. CDR3 sequence (DNA): TGTGCCAGCAGTCTTAGCGGGGGCCAATTCTACAATGAGCAGTTCTTC. Its protein product is CASSLSGGQFYNEQFF.

In regard to this clonotype: This clone may be a read error of a much larger clone one base away. It is likely a read error, because the conserved phenylalanine at the end of the CDR3 is missing. The J gene is TRBJ2-1, the V gene TRBV3-1; 8 bases fit TRBD1. There are 14 residues in the CDR3. V shed 5 bases and J 7 bases; nucleotides not matched to a gene: 7. Germline CDR1 reads LGHDT; CDR2 reads YNNKEL (reference sequence). CDR3 DNA: TGTGCCAGCAGCGGCCAGGGGGCAAGAAATGAGCAGTTCCTC. This codes for CASSGQGARNEQFL.

V and J are TRBV29-1 and TRBJ1-4; 7 positions agree with TRBD1. The V and J ends lost 8 bases and 7 bases, in that order; junction bases with no gene match: 7. Looked up from germline, CDR1 is SQVTM and CDR2 is ANQGSEA. CDR3 size: 12 residues. The CDR3 protein is CSTTGSGEKLFF. CDR3 DNA: TGCAGCACGACAGGGAGTGGTGAAAAACTGTTTTTT.

This clonotype was seen repeatedly, ten times or more. The chain is built from TRBV14 and TRBJ1-6; D unresolved. Per germline, CDR1 SGHDN and CDR2 FVKESK. V was shortened by 4 bases and J by 13 bases, with 17 bases between the two germline ends. The CDR3 is made up of 14 amino acids. The CDR3 spells CASSPGHSGGPLHF. The CDR3 DNA sequence: TGTGCCAGCAGCCCAGGCCATTCAGGTGGGCCCCTCCACTTT.

This clonotype has at least ten counts. The DNA of the CDR3 is TGTGCCACCAGTGATTTGTGGGACAGGGGGGCAGATACGCAGTATTTT. Protein sequence: CATSDLWDRGADTQYF. This chain uses TRBV24-1 with TRBJ2-3, with TRBD1 matching 11 bases. CDR1 KGHDR and CDR2 SFDVKD come from the germline V gene. Trimming cost V 0 bases and J 4 bases; bases outside gene matches: 2. The CDR3 sequence is 16 residues long.

Of note for this clonotype: Possible read error: a much larger clone is one base away. This CDR3 is missing its conserved last phenylalanine or tryptophan, likely due to a read error. V usage is TRBV6-1 and J usage is TRBJ2-7; the match to TRBD2 covers 12 bases. CDR1 is MNHNS and CDR2 is SASEGT in the germline V gene. The CDR3 runs to 16 residues. J was trimmed by 0 bases and V by 6 bases; bases with no gene match: 6. This chain's CDR3 is CASSRTSGGNSYEQYL. The CDR3 coding sequence is TGTGCCAGCAGCCGCACTAGCGGGGGGAACTCCTACGAGCAGTACCTC.

In its sample, this clonotype was seen many times. CDR3 loop: CASSPRSQYGYTF. The CDR3 DNA reads as TGTGCCAGCAGCCCGCGGAGCCAGTATGGCTACACCTTC. The V call is TRBV7-2, the J call TRBJ1-2; D gene ambiguous. The germline V and J ends were trimmed by 5 bases and 5 bases, with 12 bases remaining between them. In germline, CDR1 is SGHTA, CDR2 FQGNSA. The CDR3 consists of 13 residues.

This rearrangement joins TRBV2 to TRBJ2-7; D is uncertain. The germline gives CDR1 SNHLY, CDR2 FYNNEI. The germline V and J ends were trimmed by 6 bases and 2 bases, with 14 bases remaining between them. CDR3 length: 14 residues. This chain's CDR3 is CASSPMVGPYEQYF. Here the CDR3 DNA reads TGTGCCAGCAGCCCAATGGTAGGTCCCTACGAGCAGTACTTC.

V usage is TRBV20-1 and J usage is TRBJ1-4; no firm D call. Trimming shortened V by 1 base and J by 8 bases, and 14 bases separated the two germline ends. In germline, CDR1 is DFQATT, CDR2 SNEGSKA (reference sequence). The CDR3 totals 14 residues. The CDR3 here is CSARGGIVSEKLFF. CDR3 bases: TGCAGTGCTAGAGGAGGGATTGTCTCGGAAAAACTGTTTTTT.

In this sample, this clonotype turned up many times. This sequence joins TRBV20-1 and TRBJ2-5; D not certain. Germline V gene lookup returns CDR1 DFQATT and CDR2 SNEGSKA (reference sequence). This CDR3 region has 13 residues. V was clipped by 6 bases and J by 2 bases, with 13 bases between them. The CDR3 here is CSALEGVQETQYF. Here the CDR3 DNA reads TGCAGTGCCCTCGAAGGAGTTCAAGAGACCCAGTACTTC.

V usage is TRBV7-6 and J usage is TRBJ2-7; D gene unclear. The V end lost 5 bases, the J end lost 6 bases, and 17 bases lay between the germline ends. There are 14 residues in the CDR3. CDR1 and CDR2 from the germline V gene are SGHVS and FNYEAQ. The CDR3 is CASSPWGTSSEQYF. The CDR3 bases are TGTGCCAGCAGCCCCTGGGGTACCTCCAGCGAGCAGTACTTC.

This clonotype was found many times. The V and J genes are TRBV18 and TRBJ2-5; TRBD2 might be the D (5 bases). The length of the CDR3 is 14 residues. The V gene lost 3 bases and the J gene lost 9 bases, with 17 bases spanning the gap. The germline V gene has CDR1 KGHSH and CDR2 LQKENI. CDR3 in amino acids: CASSPPAGMVAQYF. In DNA, the CDR3 is TGTGCCAGCTCACCCCCCGCCGGGATGGTGGCCCAGTACTTC.

This clonotype was seen at least ten times. This chain uses TRBV2 with TRBJ2-5; no firm D call. The CDR3 is made up of 12 amino acids. V was pared by 0 bases and J by 5 bases, with 4 bases between. Germline-derived CDR1 and CDR2 are SNHLY and FYNNEI. The DNA of the CDR3 is TGTGCCAGCAGTGAAGCCCTGGAGACCCAGTACTTC. Residues: CASSEALETQYF.

The chain joins TRBV10-3 to TRBJ2-7, with a possible D match to TRBD2 (5 bases). Germline CDR1 is ENHRY and CDR2 is SYGVKD. The V end lost 10 bases, the J end lost 6 bases, and 19 bases lay between the germline ends. CDR3 length: 13 amino acids. The CDR3 spells CATNPTSGVEQYF. DNA for the CDR3: TGTGCCACAAATCCAACAAGCGGAGTCGAGCAGTACTTC.

This clonotype was seen many times. The rearrangement uses TRBV12-3 or TRBV12-4 and TRBJ1-3; D not certain. The CDR3 covers 13 residues. V was pared by 6 bases and J by 7 bases, with 13 bases between. The CDR3 region is CASSPGGPNTIYF. CDR3 coding DNA: TGTGCCAGCAGCCCCGGCGGCCCTAACACCATATATTTT.

This clonotype occurred many times. The rearrangement joins TRBV7-9 to TRBJ1-1; 7 positions match TRBD1. Looked up from germline, CDR1 is SEHNR and CDR2 is FQNEAQ (reference sequence). V gave up 5 bases and J gave up 6 bases; unmatched junction bases: 3. The CDR3 is 12 amino acids. The chain's CDR3 is CASSPTGPEAFF. The CDR3 DNA is TGTGCCAGCAGCCCGACAGGGCCTGAAGCTTTCTTT.

V usage is TRBV7-8 and J usage is TRBJ1-2, with a weak D call TRBD1 (5 bases). Trimming left V 6 bases short and J 4 bases short, with 27 bases between. Per the germline V gene, CDR1 is SGHVS and CDR2 is FQNEAQ. The CDR3 consists of 18 residues. CDR3 nucleotide sequence: TGTGCCAGCAGAGACGTTGGGGGAGGTCCGCGGAGAAGCTATGGCTACACCTTC. The encoded protein is CASRDVGGGPRRSYGYTF.

This clonotype was observed a few times. The chain couples TRBV24-1 to TRBJ1-5; tentative D call: TRBD1 (5 bases). The CDR3 extends over 12 amino acids. Germline V CDR1 and CDR2: KGHDR, SFDVKD. Trimming pared 7 bases from V and 5 bases from J, leaving 8 bases between. The CDR3 reads CATSEGHQPQHF. The CDR3 DNA sequence: TGTGCCACCAGCGAGGGGCATCAGCCCCAGCATTTT.

Ten or more counts support this clonotype. This rearrangement joins TRBV11-2 to TRBJ1-1; D unresolved. Germline CDR1 SGHAT, CDR2 FQNNGV. The V end was cut by 2 bases, the J end by 5 bases, with 18 bases between. The CDR3 contains 16 residues. This CDR3 reads CASSLNQAVMRTEAFF. The DNA of the CDR3 is TGTGCCAGCAGCTTAAATCAGGCAGTGATGAGGACTGAAGCTTTCTTT.

There are many counts of this clonotype. The chain has TRBV5-4 and TRBJ1-1; 8 bases fit TRBD1. This CDR3 region has 14 residues. V gave up 4 bases and J gave up 1 base; unmatched junction bases: 3. In germline, CDR1 is SGHNT, CDR2 YYREEE (reference sequence). This CDR3 is CASSGGQENTEAFF. The CDR3, as DNA: TGTGCCAGCAGCGGGGGACAGGAGAACACTGAAGCTTTCTTT. The full variable domain, with the rest looked up from reference TRBV5-4 and TRBJ1-1, is ETGVTQSPTHLIKTRGQQVTLRCSSQSGHNTVSWYQQALGQGPQFIFQYYREEENGRGNFPPRFSGLQFPNYSSELNVNALELDDSALYLCASSGGQENTEAFFGQGTRLTVV.

The chain uses TRBV5-1 and TRBJ2-7, with 7 bases that match TRBD1. J lost 2 bases, V lost 4 bases, and 9 bases had no gene match. The CDR3 is made up of 15 amino acids. Looked up from germline, CDR1 is SGHRS and CDR2 is YFSETQ. This CDR3 is CASSPGDSAAYEQYF. In nucleotides, the CDR3 is TGCGCCAGCAGCCCTGGGGACAGTGCTGCCTACGAGCAGTACTTC.

V usage is TRBV7-2 and J usage is TRBJ1-2; D remains ambiguous. Trimming cost V 4 bases and J 7 bases, with 4 bases left between them. Germline loops: CDR1 SGHTA, CDR2 FQGNSA. This CDR3 spans 10 amino acids. CDR3 DNA: TGTGCCAGCAGCTCACTTGGCTACACCTTC. Its protein is CASSSLGYTF.

This sequence joins TRBV20-1 and TRBJ2-1; 9 positions agree with TRBD2. Germline CDR1 is DFQATT and CDR2 is SNEGSKA (reference sequence). J lost 6 bases, V lost 5 bases, and 11 bases had no gene match. The CDR3 is made up of 15 amino acids. CDR3 nucleotide sequence: TGCAGTGCTCCTCTAGCGGGATCACGGGGCAATGAGCAGTTCTTC. Translation gives CSAPLAGSRGNEQFF.

This clonotype has ten or more counts. The rearrangement joins TRBV20-1 to TRBJ2-1; D is undetermined. V gave up 6 bases and J gave up 8 bases, with 17 bases separating them. The CDR3 has 13 amino acids. CDR1 and CDR2 from the germline V gene are DFQATT and SNEGSKA (reference sequence). In nucleotides, the CDR3 is TGCAGTGCAGGGTACTCGATGGCCTATGAGCAGTTCTTC. Residues: CSAGYSMAYEQFF.

This clonotype was found many times. The V call is TRBV5-1, the J call TRBJ1-1, with a tentative D call TRBD1 (6 bases). CDR1 SGHRS and CDR2 YFSETQ come from the germline V gene. This CDR3 has 16 amino acids. V was clipped by 6 bases and J by 0 bases, with 18 bases between them. The DNA for the CDR3 is TGCGCCAGCACTCAAGGTAGGGGGTATATGAACACTGAAGCTTTCTTT. Its protein product is CASTQGRGYMNTEAFF.

Comment on this clonotype: A much larger clone lies one base from this, so it may be a read error. This chain connects TRBV12-3 or TRBV12-4 to TRBJ1-1; no firm D call. The length of the CDR3 is 14 residues. CDR3 loop: CVSSFGYRNTEAFF. The DNA of the CDR3 is TGTGTCAGCAGTTTCGGTTATAGGAACACTGAAGCTTTCTTT.